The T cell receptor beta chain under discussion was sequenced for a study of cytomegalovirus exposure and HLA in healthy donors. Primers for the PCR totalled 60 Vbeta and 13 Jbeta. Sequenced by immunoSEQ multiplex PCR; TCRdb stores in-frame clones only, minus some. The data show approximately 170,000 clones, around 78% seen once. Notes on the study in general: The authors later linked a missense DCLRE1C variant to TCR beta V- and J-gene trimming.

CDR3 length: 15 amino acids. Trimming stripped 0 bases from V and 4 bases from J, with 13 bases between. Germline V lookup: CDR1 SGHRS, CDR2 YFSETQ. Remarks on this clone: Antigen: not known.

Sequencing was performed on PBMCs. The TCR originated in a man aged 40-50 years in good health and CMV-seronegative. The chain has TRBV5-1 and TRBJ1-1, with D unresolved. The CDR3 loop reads CASSLAWGGGTEAFF. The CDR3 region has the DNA TGCGCCAGCAGCTTGGCCTGGGGAGGCGGCACTGAAGCTTTCTTT.